These 25 T cell receptor beta chains were all obtained from the same sample, sequenced in a study of cytomegalovirus exposure and HLA in healthy donors. Some clones are missing from TCRdb's copy, which holds only in-frame ones; the method was immunoSEQ multiplex PCR. This table has about 130,000 clones, 89% appearing once. The specimen sequenced was PBMCs. The receptors were gathered from a woman aged 18 to 35 in good health and CMV-seronegative.

J is TRBJ1-6 and V is TRBV25-1, with unresolved D. V was cut by 1 base and J by 0 bases, with 7 bases left in between. This CDR3 contains 16 residues. CDR1 and CDR2 (germline): MGHDK, SYGVNS. CDR3 protein: CASSESQSSYNSPLHF. For the CDR3, the DNA is TGTGCCAGCAGTGAATCCCAGTCCTCCTATAATTCACCCCTCCACTTT.

This chain links TRBV9 with TRBJ2-1; tentatively, D is TRBD1 (5 bases). V lost 10 bases and J 4 bases, leaving 15 bases between the germline ends. CDR1 is SGDLS and CDR2 is YYNGEE in the germline V gene. The CDR3 is 13 residues long. The CDR3 region is CAGSRAAYNEQFF. The DNA for the CDR3 is TGTGCCGGGTCCAGGGCAGCTTACAATGAGCAGTTCTTC. The whole variable domain, filled in from reference TRBV9 and TRBJ2-1, reads DSGVTQTPKHLITATGQRVTLRCSPRSGDLSVYWYQQSLDQGLQFLIQYYNGEERAKGNILERFSAQQFPDLHSELNLSSLELGDSALYFCAGSRAAYNEQFFGPGTRLTVL.

This rearrangement joins TRBV9 to TRBJ2-5, with D perhaps TRBD1 (7 bases). Germline CDR1 and CDR2: SGDLS and YYNGEE. CDR3 length: 14 amino acids. Trimming left V 3 bases short and J 4 bases short, with 13 bases between. CDR3 coding DNA: TGTGCCAGCAGCGCAGGGGGGATTTCAGAGACCCAGTACTTC. It specifies CASSAGGISETQYF.

This clone was detected a few times. V and J are TRBV11-2 and TRBJ2-5, with 7 bases lining up with TRBD1. V lost 5 bases and J lost 2; bases outside the gene matches: 17. The CDR3 sequence is 18 residues long. Germline CDR1 reads SGHAT; CDR2 reads FQNNGV. The DNA for the CDR3 is TGTGCCAGCAGCCCCAGAATTACGACAGGGCCAAGGCAAGAGACCCAGTACTTC. Amino acid sequence: CASSPRITTGPRQETQYF.

This chain uses TRBV4-1 with TRBJ2-5; TRBD2 agrees at 14 bases. The CDR3 is 16 amino acids. Germline loops: CDR1 MGHRA, CDR2 YSYEKL. The V gene end was trimmed by 4 bases and the J gene end by 2 bases; junction bases not matched to a gene: 3. The CDR3 DNA follows: TGCGCCAGCAGCCGAGGACTAGCGGGGGGACAAGAGACCCAGTACTTC. This gives the protein CASSRGLAGGQETQYF.

V usage is TRBV6-1 and J usage is TRBJ1-2; the D is unclear. The germline V gene encodes CDR1 MNHNS and CDR2 SASEGT. The CDR3 has 13 amino acids. V lost 7 bases, J lost 1 base, and 10 bases lay in between. The CDR3, as DNA: TGTGCCAGCACATTTAGCCTTAACTATGGCTACACCTTC. It is translated as CASTFSLNYGYTF.

The gene calls are TRBV2 and TRBJ2-5; TRBD1 agrees at 9 bases. The junction had 8 bases not matched to a gene; V was cut back by 4 bases and J by 5 bases. The CDR3 sequence is 15 residues long. From germline, CDR1 is SNHLY and CDR2 FYNNEI. The CDR3 coding sequence is TGTGCCAGCAGTGGAGGACAGGGGTGGGACGAGACCCAGTACTTC. It is translated as CASSGGQGWDETQYF.

J is TRBJ2-1 and V is TRBV5-1; D gene uncertain. V gave up 3 bases and J gave up 10 bases, with 11 bases separating them. Per the germline V gene, CDR1 is SGHRS and CDR2 is YFSETQ. The CDR3 covers 12 residues. CDR3 protein: CASSSTAVEQFF. CDR3 coding DNA: TGCGCCAGCAGCTCGACGGCGGTGGAGCAGTTCTTC.

The chain recombines TRBV14 with TRBJ2-5; 12 bases match TRBD2. The ends lost 3 bases at V and 0 bases at J; junction bases unmatched: 8. CDR1 is SGHDN and CDR2 is FVKESK in the germline V gene. The CDR3 consists of 18 residues. The CDR3 loop reads CASSHLVRTSGDQETQYF. CDR3 DNA: TGTGCCAGCAGCCATCTGGTCCGGACTAGCGGGGACCAAGAGACCCAGTACTTC.

The V call is TRBV11-2, the J call TRBJ1-1; tentatively, D is TRBD1 (5 bases). Germline assignment: CDR1 SGHAT and CDR2 FQNNGV. This CDR3 is 17 amino acids long. V was cut by 6 bases and J by 4 bases, with 24 bases left in between. CDR3 sequence (DNA): TGTGCCAGCAGAAGGCCGGGACGGTCGAGGGGAGGCACTGAAGCTTTCTTT. This codes for CASRRPGRSRGGTEAFF.

This clone turned up a few times. This chain uses TRBV29-1 with TRBJ2-1, with a weak D call TRBD2 (5 bases). In germline, CDR1 is SQVTM, CDR2 ANQGSEA. Trimming removed 7 bases at V and 6 bases at J, with 13 bases between. This CDR3 has 12 amino acids. CDR3 bases: TGCAGCGAGCGACTACGAGGCAATGAGCAGTTCTTC. It codes for CSERLRGNEQFF.

The V and J genes are TRBV6-1 and TRBJ2-1; 7 nucleotides match TRBD1. The V gene end was trimmed by 1 base and the J gene end by 3 bases; junction bases not matched to a gene: 3. CDR1 is MNHNS, CDR2 SASEGT, per germline. The CDR3 is 15 residues long. The CDR3 nucleotides are TGTGCCAGCAGTGAAGAGGCAGGGGGCTACAATGAGCAGTTCTTC. Its translation: CASSEEAGGYNEQFF.

This CDR3 is CASSLGGTSGGASTGELFF. CDR3 coding DNA: TGTGCCAGCAGCTTGGGCGGGACTAGCGGGGGTGCGAGCACCGGGGAGCTGTTTTTT. The chain couples TRBV5-4 to TRBJ2-2, with 14 bases aligning to TRBD2. This CDR3 is 19 amino acids long. Germline assignment: CDR1 SGHNT and CDR2 YYREEE (reference sequence). J lost 4 bases, V lost 0 bases, and 8 bases had no gene match. Together with reference TRBV5-4 and TRBJ2-2, the CDR3 gives the full variable domain: ETGVTQSPTHLIKTRGQQVTLRCSSQSGHNTVSWYQQALGQGPQFIFQYYREEENGRGNFPPRFSGLQFPNYSSELNVNALELDDSALYLCASSLGGTSGGASTGELFFGEGSRLTVL.

The chain employs TRBV5-1 and TRBJ2-5, with 10 nucleotides matching TRBD2. Germline CDR1 is SGHRS and CDR2 is YFSETQ. The CDR3 is 16 residues long. J was trimmed by 4 bases and V by 0 bases; bases with no gene match: 6. The chain's CDR3 is CASSLAPSGGSETQYF. CDR3 bases: TGCGCCAGCAGCTTGGCCCCTAGCGGGGGCTCAGAGACCCAGTACTTC.

This clone has a single count. The rearrangement links TRBV7-8 to TRBJ1-2; D is uncertain. The CDR3 is 17 amino acids. Germline CDR1 reads SGHVS; CDR2 reads FQNEAQ. The germline V and J ends were trimmed by 2 bases and 3 bases, with 19 bases remaining between them. The CDR3 DNA is TGTGCCAGCAGCTTAAGTTTGCGAGTAACCCTGGACTATGGCTACACCTTC. It translates to CASSLSLRVTLDYGYTF.

This sequence joins TRBV5-1 and TRBJ2-5, with a weak D call TRBD1 (5 bases). The CDR3 runs 15 residues. The germline CDR1 and CDR2 sequences are SGHRS and YFSETQ. Trimming cost V 1 base and J 5 bases, with 15 bases left between them. CDR3 sequence: CASSLTGRAMETQYF. The CDR3, as DNA: TGCGCCAGCAGCTTGACGGGCAGGGCCATGGAGACCCAGTACTTC.

The chain couples TRBV2 to TRBJ2-3; D might be TRBD2 (5 bases). Trimming took 6 bases from V and 2 from J, leaving 15 bases between them. The CDR3 is 15 residues long. Looked up from germline, CDR1 is SNHLY and CDR2 is FYNNEI. CDR3 bases: TGTGCCAGCAGGTTTGGACTGGGGAACACAGATACGCAGTATTTT. It translates to CASRFGLGNTDTQYF.

CDR3 in amino acids: CASSLGQGPVLNTEAFF. The CDR3 coding sequence is TGTGCCAGCAGTTTAGGACAGGGCCCGGTTCTGAACACTGAAGCTTTCTTT. V gene TRBV27 combines with J gene TRBJ1-1; 8 bases map to TRBD1. V shed 2 bases, J shed 0 bases, and the junction held 8 bases outside the gene matches. Germline V gene data show CDR1 as MNHEY and CDR2 as SMNVEV (reference sequence). The CDR3 is 17 residues long.

J is TRBJ1-5 and V is TRBV19; 8 bases agree with TRBD1. The CDR3 runs 18 residues. Germline V CDR1 and CDR2: LNHDA, SQIVND (reference sequence). J gave up 5 bases and V 7 bases, and 19 bases lay outside the gene matches. CDR3 DNA: TGTGCCAGTACCGGTGTGCCTGGACAGGGAGGTAGGGATCAGCCCCAGCATTTT. Translating gives CASTGVPGQGGRDQPQHF.

V gene TRBV5-1 combines with J gene TRBJ1-1; TRBD1 aligns across 7 bases. This CDR3 is built from 14 residues. V lost 4 bases to trimming and J lost 4 bases; unmatched junction nucleotides: 7. Germline-derived CDR1 and CDR2 are SGHRS and YFSETQ. The CDR3: CASSGRQGSTEAFF. CDR3 nucleotides: TGCGCCAGCAGCGGGAGACAGGGAAGCACTGAAGCTTTCTTT. The full variable domain, its missing parts supplied by reference TRBV5-1 and TRBJ1-1, is KAGVTQTPRYLIKTRGQQVTLSCSPISGHRSVSWYQQTPGQGLQFLFEYFSETQRNKGNFPGRFSGRQFSNSRSEMNVSTLELGDSALYLCASSGRQGSTEAFFGQGTRLTVV.

Here the CDR3 reads CASSPIRDRDSKPQHF. In DNA form, the CDR3 reads TGTGCCAGCAGTCCCATCCGGGACAGGGACTCAAAGCCCCAGCATTTT. This chain links TRBV27 with TRBJ1-5; 9 bases are shared with TRBD1. The CDR3 is made up of 16 amino acids. Unmatched junction bases numbered 13, after V lost 5 bases and J lost 8 bases. In germline, CDR1 is MNHEY, CDR2 SMNVEV (reference sequence).

The chain recombines TRBV19 with TRBJ1-2; maybe TRBD1 (5 bases). Deletions cut 5 bases from V and 6 bases from J, with 13 bases between. CDR1 is LNHDA, CDR2 SQIVND, per germline (reference sequence). CDR3 length: 13 amino acids. CDR3 sequence (DNA): TGTGCCAGTAGTGGGACTCCGAGGGATGGCTACACCTTC. It is translated as CASSGTPRDGYTF. The whole variable domain, filled in from reference TRBV19 and TRBJ1-2, reads DGGITQSPKYLFRKEGQNVTLSCEQNLNHDAMYWYRQDPGQGLRLIYYSQIVNDFQKGDIAEGYSVSREKKESFPLTVTSAQKNPTAFYLCASSGTPRDGYTFGSGTRLTVV.

This chain connects TRBV4-1 to TRBJ1-3, with D unresolved. The V and J ends lost 3 bases and 0 bases respectively, with 9 bases between them. From germline, CDR1 is MGHRA and CDR2 YSYEKL. This CDR3 has 15 residues. The CDR3 nucleotides read TGCGCCAGCAGCCATGCGGACTACTCTGGAAACACCATATATTTT. Translation gives CASSHADYSGNTIYF.

This sequence joins TRBV15 and TRBJ1-2; a weak D match, TRBD1 (6 bases). The germline V gene has CDR1 LNHNV and CDR2 YYDKDF (reference sequence). Trimming took 0 bases from V and 6 from J, leaving 11 bases between them. CDR3 length: 14 amino acids. The CDR3 loop is CATSRDRGLHGYTF. The CDR3 bases are TGTGCCACCAGCAGAGACAGGGGTTTACATGGCTACACCTTC.

V and J are TRBV7-7 and TRBJ2-5; 9 bases fit TRBD2. The V segment lost 5 bases and the J segment 5 bases; nucleotides outside the gene matches: 12. CDR3 size: 16 residues. CDR1 SSHAT and CDR2 FNYEAQ come from the germline V gene (reference sequence). CDR3: CASSPGARGGWETQYF. DNA of the CDR3: TGTGCCAGCAGCCCGGGGGCGCGGGGGGGTTGGGAGACCCAGTACTTC.